The 14 T cell receptor beta chains presented below share a single source sample, sequenced in a study of monozygotic twins with inflammatory bowel disease. TCRdb reprocessed the 5' RACE reads, with one entry per CDR3 protein and no DNA. This sample carries some 440,000 distinct CDR3 sequences, with 2.4% going to the ten biggest clones. The source material was blood. These receptors were obtained from a human donor with ulcerative colitis or Crohn's disease, or a healthy co-twin of an affected twin (not recorded which).

The rearrangement joins TRBV10-3 to TRBJ2-3; with no DNA, the TCRdb D assignment of TRBD1 cannot be verified. The CDR3 is made up of 13 amino acids. From germline, CDR1 is ENHRY and CDR2 SYGVKD. This CDR3 reads CAIGPGQRDTQYF.

V and J are TRBV5-1 and TRBJ2-1; TCRdb reports TRBD1, a call that lacks DNA to check it against. The CDR3 has 14 residues. Germline CDR1 SGHRS, CDR2 YFSETQ. The CDR3: CASHRGTRGNEQFF.

The chain joins TRBV5-1 to TRBJ2-2; the TRBD1 assignment by TCRdb is unverifiable without DNA. This CDR3 is built from 16 residues. Germline V gene sequence: CDR1 SGHRS, CDR2 YFSETQ. CDR3 sequence: CASSPGAPRDTGELFF.

The gene calls are TRBV5-4 and TRBJ2-7. The CDR3 contains 15 residues. Looked up from germline, CDR1 is SGHNT and CDR2 is YYREEE (reference sequence). The CDR3 loop is CASSPEGGRSYEQYF.

The chain links TRBV3-1 to TRBJ1-1. The CDR3 has 14 amino acids. Germline assignment: CDR1 LGHDT and CDR2 YNNKEL (reference sequence). The CDR3 is CASSQLSGEAEAFF.

The chain uses TRBV20-1 and TRBJ2-7; TCRdb designates TRBD2, a call that cannot be tested without DNA. The CDR3 runs to 14 residues. Germline CDR1 DFQATT, CDR2 SNEGSKA (reference sequence). The CDR3 reads CSASLAGGKYEQYF.

The CDR3 loop is CASSTPRGETIQYF. The gene calls are TRBV21-1 and TRBJ2-4; TCRdb's D call of TRBD1 is untestable without DNA. TRBV21-1 is described as a pseudogene. The CDR3 is 14 residues long.

The chain carries TRBV5-6 and TRBJ2-1; TCRdb names TRBD2, which stays unverified in the absence of DNA. CDR1 and CDR2 from the germline V gene are SGHDT and YYEEEE. The CDR3 runs to 16 residues. The CDR3 region is CASSLLAGALYNEQFF.

The chain links TRBV7-9 to TRBJ1-2; TCRdb's D call of TRBD1 is untestable without DNA. The germline CDR1 and CDR2 sequences are SEHNR and FQNEAQ (reference sequence). CDR3 length: 15 residues. CDR3 residues: CASSSIRDTNYGYTF.

The V and J genes are TRBV5-1 and TRBJ2-7; TCRdb outputs TRBD1, but without DNA this stays unchecked. In germline, CDR1 is SGHRS, CDR2 YFSETQ. The CDR3 runs 15 residues. The CDR3 loop reads CASSLGQTGSYEQYF.

V usage is TRBV19 and J usage is TRBJ1-2; the TCRdb call, TRBD1, lacks DNA for checking. Germline CDR1 and CDR2: LNHDA and SQIVND (reference sequence). CDR3 size: 13 residues. The CDR3 reads CASSPRTGGGYTF.

The chain has TRBV5-1 and TRBJ2-2. Germline CDR1 SGHRS, CDR2 YFSETQ. This CDR3 is built from 15 residues. CDR3 in amino acids: CASTPGSPNTGELFF.

The chain combines TRBV18 with TRBJ2-5. In germline, CDR1 is KGHSH, CDR2 LQKENI. There are 13 residues in the CDR3. This CDR3 reads CASSPRDQETQYF.

The chain employs TRBV4-1 and TRBJ2-1; TCRdb picks TRBD1, but there is no DNA to check that call. CDR1 MGHRA and CDR2 YSYEKL come from the germline V gene. The CDR3 has 15 amino acids. This CDR3 reads CASSQDRGTTNEQFF.